This T cell receptor (beta chain) was retrieved from a study of naive and memory T cell subsets. The length of the CDR3 is 15 residues. V lost 6 bases to trimming and J lost 8 bases; unmatched junction nucleotides: 8. Study-wide findings and caveats: Especially in CD8 cells, naive repertoires contained a few larger clonotypes, possibly CD45RA-re-expressing memory cells.

About this clonotype itself: Its antigen is not identified.

Both TRBC1 and TRBC2 were covered by a beta constant-region primer of two equimolar oligonucleotides. Four rounds of PCR amplified the ligated cDNA using nested alpha and beta constant-region primers plus SP2. MiXCR was run by TCRdb on the UMI-ligation and nested PCR reads, yielding one entry per CDR3 protein. This table holds about 160,000 distinct CDR3 sequences, over 20% found once. The material sequenced was naive CD4+ T cells from blood. The sequence came from a human donor in good health. The chain carries TRBV12-3 or TRBV12-4 and TRBJ2-1, with 12 nucleotides matching TRBD2. For the CDR3, the DNA is TGTGCCAGCAGGGACCTAGCGGGAGGGGGGGATGAGCAGTTCTTC. This sequence encodes CASRDLAGGGDEQFF.